This passage covers 16 T cell receptor beta chains from one sample sequenced in a study of long-term antiretroviral therapy in people with HIV. The assay used was immunoSEQ (version v3.0), run at survey level. Clones were sequenced by immunoSEQ multiplex PCR, and TCRdb holds only the in-frame ones, with some missing. The sample contains roughly 20,000 clones, roughly 80% of which appear only once. The source material was unsorted PBMCs, sampled 0.5 years before starting antiretroviral therapy. The receptors originated from a man between 18 and 35 years old with HIV.

The chain has TRBV6-4 and TRBJ1-6; TRBD1 is a possible D gene (5 bases). Germline CDR1 reads MRHNA; CDR2 reads SNTAGT. V was trimmed by 6 bases and J by 6 bases, leaving 15 bases between them. The CDR3 loop spans 15 amino acids. CDR3 bases: TGTGCCAGCAGCCCGACAGAGAGGGGTAATTCACCCCTCCACTTT. Its translation is CASSPTERGNSPLHF.

The genes are TRBV10-3 and TRBJ2-6; TRBD2 is a possible D gene (5 bases). The CDR3 has 18 amino acids. V was shortened by 2 bases and J by 4 bases, with 18 bases between the two germline ends. Per the germline V gene, CDR1 is ENHRY and CDR2 is SYGVKD. The DNA for the CDR3 is TGTGCCATCAGTGAGGTCATGGGGAGCGACTCCGGGGCCAACGTCCTGACTTTC. As protein: CAISEVMGSDSGANVLTF.

V usage is TRBV7-9 and J usage is TRBJ2-7, with 13 bases identical to TRBD2. The CDR3 runs 18 residues. Germline CDR1 SEHNR, CDR2 FQNEAQ (reference sequence). Unmatched junction bases numbered 16, after V lost 6 bases and J lost 5 bases. CDR3 in amino acids: CASSQGVGLAGIYDEQYF. As DNA, the CDR3 is TGTGCCAGCAGTCAAGGGGTGGGACTAGCGGGAATTTACGACGAGCAGTACTTC.

The V gene is TRBV11-2, the J gene TRBJ2-1, with 9 bases matching TRBD1. From germline, CDR1 is SGHAT and CDR2 FQNNGV. V lost 7 bases to trimming and J lost 0 bases; unmatched junction nucleotides: 13. The CDR3 sequence is 18 residues long. CDR3 loop: CASTPLRTGESSYNEQFF. The CDR3 coding sequence is TGTGCCAGCACGCCTTTAAGGACAGGGGAAAGCTCCTACAATGAGCAGTTCTTC.

The V gene is TRBV7-3, the J gene TRBJ2-1; the D call may be TRBD1 or TRBD2 (8 bases each). Trimming took 2 bases from V and 7 from J, leaving 21 bases between them. Germline V CDR1 and CDR2: SGHTA, FQGTGA. The CDR3 sequence is 17 residues long. The CDR3 sequence: CASSLAGGDRGANEQFF. Here the CDR3 DNA reads TGTGCCAGCAGCTTAGCGGGAGGAGACAGGGGAGCTAATGAGCAGTTCTTC.

This clone was observed once. The rearrangement uses TRBV29-1 and TRBJ1-1, with D tentatively TRBD1 (5 bases). Between the trimmed V and J ends, which lost 2 bases and 6 bases, there was a span of 22 bases. The CDR3 covers 16 residues. CDR1 is SQVTM, CDR2 ANQGSEA, per germline. The CDR3, as DNA: TGCAGCGTTGAAACCCCAGGGAGGACGCTATCTCCTGAAGCTTTCTTT. Translated: CSVETPGRTLSPEAFF. Based on the CDR3 plus reference TRBV29-1 and TRBJ1-1, the full variable domain is SAVISQKPSRDICQRGTSLTIQCQVDSQVTMMFWYRQQPGQSLTLIATANQGSEATYESGFVIDKFPISRPNLTFSTLTVSNMSPEDSSIYLCSVETPGRTLSPEAFFGQGTRLTVV.

CDR3 bases: TGTGCCAGCAGCCCCTTGGAGGTCAGCTCCTACGAGCAGTACTTC. Amino acid sequence: CASSPLEVSSYEQYF. This rearrangement joins TRBV7-8 to TRBJ2-7; possible D gene TRBD2, 5 bases. This CDR3 is 15 amino acids long. Between the trimmed V and J ends, which lost 5 bases and 0 bases, there was a span of 14 bases. Looked up from germline, CDR1 is SGHVS and CDR2 is FQNEAQ.

The J gene is TRBJ1-5, the V gene TRBV6-1; D is possibly TRBD1 (6 bases). The CDR3 extends over 18 amino acids. CDR1 and CDR2 (germline): MNHNS, SASEGT. Trimming shortened V by 1 base and J by 4 bases, and 20 bases separated the two germline ends. The CDR3 sequence: CASSEVFGGRAGNQPQHF. DNA of the CDR3: TGTGCCAGCAGTGAAGTTTTCGGGGGGCGCGCCGGGAATCAGCCCCAGCATTTT.

This clone showed up just once. The V call is TRBV5-6, the J call TRBJ2-7; D not certain. V was clipped by 0 bases and J by 2 bases, with 9 bases between them. The CDR3 contains 14 residues. The germline gives CDR1 SGHDT, CDR2 YYEEEE. The CDR3 is CASSLVAATYEQYF. In nucleotides, the CDR3 is TGTGCCAGCAGCTTGGTGGCAGCGACCTACGAGCAGTACTTC.

V gene TRBV6-1 combines with J gene TRBJ1-2; 9 bases fit TRBD1. This CDR3 is 15 amino acids long. Per germline, CDR1 MNHNS and CDR2 SASEGT. The J segment lost 4 bases and the V segment lost 3 bases, leaving 6 bases of the junction unmatched. The CDR3: CASSDSPGQGYGYTF. CDR3 bases: TGTGCCAGCAGTGACTCTCCGGGACAGGGCTATGGCTACACCTTC.

The chain joins TRBV7-6 to TRBJ2-1; D possibly corresponds to TRBD1 (6 bases). Trimming stripped 0 bases from V and 8 bases from J, with 14 bases between. This CDR3 region has 15 residues. The germline V gene encodes CDR1 SGHVS and CDR2 FNYEAQ. CDR3 in amino acids: CASSLAGQGSYEQFF. The CDR3 nucleotides read TGTGCCAGCAGCTTAGCCGGTCAGGGGTCCTATGAGCAGTTCTTC.

This clone was detected only once. The chain has TRBV6-5 and TRBJ2-7, with D uncertain. This CDR3 is 14 amino acids long. The V and J ends lost 4 bases and 2 bases respectively, with 12 bases between them. From germline, CDR1 is MNHEY and CDR2 SVGAGI. CDR3 nucleotides: TGTGCCAGCAGTTTCGGGCCTGCTCCCTACGAGCAGTACTTC. Translating gives CASSFGPAPYEQYF.

The CDR3 sequence is CSVEDGGGGADTQYF. The CDR3 nucleotides read TGCAGCGTTGAAGATGGAGGAGGGGGCGCAGATACGCAGTATTTT. This chain connects TRBV29-1 to TRBJ2-3; D is perhaps TRBD1 (7 bases). The CDR3 runs to 15 residues. The germline V and J ends were trimmed by 0 bases and 4 bases, with 14 bases remaining between them. In germline, CDR1 is SQVTM, CDR2 ANQGSEA.

This rearrangement joins TRBV2 to TRBJ2-7; no clear D gene. The CDR3 loop spans 14 amino acids. The germline gives CDR1 SNHLY, CDR2 FYNNEI. The V and J ends lost 3 bases and 1 base respectively, with 10 bases between them. CDR3 protein: CASSEPYRSYEQYF. The CDR3 coding sequence is TGTGCCAGCAGTGAGCCTTACAGATCCTACGAGCAGTACTTC.

The table lists this clone with a few counts. The V gene is TRBV4-1, the J gene TRBJ1-2, with D possibly TRBD1 on 6 matching bases. V dropped 1 base and J dropped 3 bases, with 12 bases sitting between them. The CDR3 spans 15 residues. CDR1 and CDR2 from the germline V gene are MGHRA and YSYEKL. The CDR3 nucleotides are TGCGCCAGCAGCCAAGGGGGGCCTGAGGACTATGGCTACACCTTC. This translates into CASSQGGPEDYGYTF.

V gene TRBV27 combines with J gene TRBJ1-2; 7 bases fit TRBD1. CDR3 length: 14 residues. From germline, CDR1 is MNHEY and CDR2 SMNVEV (reference sequence). The V gene end was trimmed by 0 bases and the J gene end by 7 bases; junction bases not matched to a gene: 5. This CDR3 is CASSLSGTVPGYTF. CDR3 in DNA: TGTGCCAGCAGTTTATCGGGGACAGTTCCTGGCTACACCTTC.